This is a list of T cell receptor beta chains from one sample in a study of cytomegalovirus exposure and HLA in healthy donors. Generated by immunoSEQ multiplex PCR, the TCRdb table keeps only in-frame clones and is missing some. The data contain 150,000 to 200,000 clones, around 85% of them singletons. The sequencing input was PBMCs. Receptor source: a man in his forties or fifties in good health and CMV-seronegative. Both conserved end residues are part of each CDR3. A D gene is named only where the DNA matches it firmly. A row's size may be missing; if present it is once, few, many or a size class.

v_call	clone_size	j_call	d_call	cdr3_aa	cdr3_nt
TRBV5-1	NA	TRBJ2-1	NA	CASSSAGPVYNEQFF	TGCGCCAGCAGCTCGGCGGGACCCGTCTACAATGAGCAGTTCTTC
TRBV2	NA	TRBJ2-2	NA	CASSELEGAGELFF	TGTGCCAGCAGTGAATTAGAGGGGGCCGGGGAGCTGTTTTTT
TRBV27	NA	TRBJ1-2	TRBD1	CASSLSGGNGYTF	TGTGCCAGCAGTTTATCAGGGGGCAATGGCTACACCTTC
TRBV5-6	NA	TRBJ2-7	TRBD1	CASSFRGLFEQYF	TGTGCCAGCAGCTTCAGGGGGCTGTTCGAGCAGTACTTC
TRBV19	NA	TRBJ2-2	TRBD1	CASKWASGTGATGELFF	TGTGCCAGTAAATGGGCCTCCGGGACAGGGGCCACCGGGGAGCTGTTTTTT
TRBV5-1	once	TRBJ1-2	TRBD1	CASSLGGQGDYGYTF	TGCGCCAGCAGCTTGGGGGGACAGGGGGACTATGGCTACACCTTC
TRBV10-3	NA	TRBJ2-2	TRBD1	CAISDPGTVNTGELFF	TGTGCCATCAGTGACCCCGGGACAGTAAACACCGGGGAGCTGTTTTTT
TRBV19	NA	TRBJ2-1	TRBD1	CASSSRDRGYDEQFF	TGTGCCAGTAGTAGCCGGGACAGGGGATACGATGAGCAGTTCTTC
TRBV2	NA	TRBJ1-2	NA	CASTGRGSYGYTF	TGTGCCAGTACAGGAAGGGGCTCCTATGGCTACACCTTC
TRBV29-1	NA	TRBJ1-5	TRBD1	CSVVVTGGNQPQHF	TGCAGCGTTGTGGTGACAGGGGGCAATCAGCCCCAGCATTTT
TRBV6-6	NA	TRBJ2-3	NA	CASSYIGGEVDTQYF	TGTGCCAGCAGTTACATAGGGGGGGAGGTAGATACGCAGTATTTT
TRBV5-1	NA	TRBJ1-2	NA	CASSLGRGTPGYTF	TGCGCCAGCAGCTTGGGGCGGGGGACGCCGGGCTACACCTTC
TRBV2	NA	TRBJ2-2	NA	CASSEQGRVRTGELFF	TGTGCCAGCAGTGAACAGGGGAGAGTTCGGACCGGGGAGCTGTTTTTT
TRBV5-4	NA	TRBJ2-1	NA	CASSPRSRETYNEQFF	TGTGCCAGCAGCCCGAGGTCCAGGGAAACCTACAATGAGCAGTTCTTC
TRBV6-4	NA	TRBJ2-1	NA	CASRGPPYNEQFF	TGTGCCAGCAGGGGCCCTCCCTACAATGAGCAGTTCTTC
TRBV21-1	NA	TRBJ2-7	NA	CASNGTGPRYF	TGTGCCAGCAATGGAACAGGGCCACGGTACTTC
TRBV6-6	NA	TRBJ1-2	NA	CASSYPLLDLYGYTF	TGTGCCAGCAGTTATCCTTTACTCGATCTCTATGGCTACACCTTC
TRBV9	NA	TRBJ1-1	TRBD1	CASSVAGTANTEAFF	TGTGCCAGCAGCGTAGCCGGGACAGCGAACACTGAAGCTTTCTTT
TRBV28	NA	TRBJ1-1	NA	CASSFGGPTEAFF	TGTGCCAGCAGTTTCGGGGGGCCCACTGAAGCTTTCTTT
TRBV7-6	NA	TRBJ2-7	NA	CASSLLPGDREQYF	TGTGCCAGCAGCTTACTCCCAGGGGATCGGGAGCAGTACTTC
TRBV5-1	once	TRBJ1-5	TRBD1	CASSFGTGDQPQHF	TGCGCCAGCAGCTTTGGGACAGGGGATCAGCCCCAGCATTTT
TRBV2	NA	TRBJ2-2	NA	CASTGSRNTGELFF	TGTGCCAGCACAGGGTCGAGAAACACCGGGGAGCTGTTTTTT
TRBV5-1	NA	TRBJ2-3	NA	CASSLFQTTDTQYF	TGCGCCAGCAGCTTGTTTCAAACAACAGATACGCAGTATTTT
TRBV6-5	few	TRBJ2-1	NA	CASSSSGGFSEQFF	TGTGCCAGCAGTTCATCGGGCGGGTTCAGTGAGCAGTTCTTC
TRBV27	once	TRBJ1-6	TRBD1	CASSASSGTGPSPLHF	TGTGCCAGCAGTGCCTCCTCCGGGACAGGGCCTTCACCCCTCCACTTT
TRBV27	NA	TRBJ2-3	TRBD2	CASSLPEQGGADTQYF	TGTGCCAGCAGTTTACCTGAGCAGGGAGGGGCAGATACGCAGTATTTT
TRBV5-1	NA	TRBJ2-5	TRBD1	CASSPDRGSETQYF	TGCGCCAGCAGCCCCGACAGGGGTTCAGAGACCCAGTACTTC
TRBV11-2	NA	TRBJ2-5	NA	CASSPWTLGGETQYF	TGTGCCAGCAGCCCCTGGACTCTAGGCGGGGAGACCCAGTACTTC
TRBV7-9	once	TRBJ2-7	NA	CSSSLGQLTYEQYF	TGTTCCAGCAGCTTAGGACAGCTAACCTACGAGCAGTACTTC
TRBV15	once	TRBJ2-5	TRBD2	CATSSYGGLAGGPGETQYF	TGTGCCACCAGCAGTTACGGTGGGCTAGCGGGGGGGCCGGGAGAGACCCAGTACTTC
TRBV18	NA	TRBJ2-1	TRBD2	CASSPRPGGGYNEQFF	TGTGCCAGCTCACCACGGCCGGGGGGGGGTTACAATGAGCAGTTCTTC
TRBV7-8	NA	TRBJ2-7	NA	CASSLGHFSYEQYF	TGTGCCAGCAGCTTAGGACACTTCTCCTACGAGCAGTACTTC
TRBV25-1	NA	TRBJ1-2	NA	CASSDLSAGSYGYTF	TGTGCCAGCAGTGACTTGTCGGCGGGCAGCTATGGCTACACCTTC
TRBV27	few	TRBJ2-3	NA	CASSSGLGDTQYF	TGTGCCAGCAGTTCCGGACTGGGGGATACGCAGTATTTT
TRBV7-2	NA	TRBJ2-7	TRBD1	CASSPRQGSSYEQYF	TGTGCCAGCAGCCCACGACAGGGGAGCTCCTACGAGCAGTACTTC
TRBV6-5	NA	TRBJ1-2	NA	CASRVSGLGYGYTF	TGTGCCAGCAGAGTCAGCGGCCTGGGCTATGGCTACACCTTC
TRBV15	NA	TRBJ2-1	TRBD1	CATSRIRDRAHNEQFF	TGTGCCACCAGCAGAATCCGGGACAGGGCCCACAATGAGCAGTTCTTC
TRBV5-5	NA	TRBJ1-1	NA	CASSLGGGESAFF	TGTGCCAGCAGCTTGGGCGGAGGTGAGTCGGCTTTCTTT
TRBV7-9	NA	TRBJ2-5	TRBD1	CSSSITGGGIETQYF	TGTTCCAGCAGCATTACAGGGGGCGGGATCGAGACCCAGTACTTC
TRBV18	NA	TRBJ2-7	TRBD2	CASSGGGYEQYF	TGTGCCAGCTCGGGGGGGGGCTACGAGCAGTACTTC
TRBV6-1	NA	TRBJ1-5	NA	CAATGTSNQPQHF	TGTGCCGCTACCGGGACATCTAATCAGCCCCAGCATTTT
TRBV7-8	NA	TRBJ2-2	TRBD1	CASSLVVGTVNTGELFF	TGTGCCAGCAGCTTAGTAGTAGGGACAGTGAACACCGGGGAGCTGTTTTTT
TRBV6-1	few	TRBJ2-1	TRBD1	CASQTGYNEQFF	TGTGCCAGCCAGACAGGGTACAATGAGCAGTTCTTC
TRBV6-6	NA	TRBJ1-6	NA	CASSHETGHHNSPLHF	TGTGCCAGCAGCCACGAAACGGGACACCATAATTCACCCCTCCACTTT
TRBV5-4	NA	TRBJ2-5	NA	CASSLAQTQYF	TGTGCCAGCAGCTTGGCTCAGACCCAGTACTTC